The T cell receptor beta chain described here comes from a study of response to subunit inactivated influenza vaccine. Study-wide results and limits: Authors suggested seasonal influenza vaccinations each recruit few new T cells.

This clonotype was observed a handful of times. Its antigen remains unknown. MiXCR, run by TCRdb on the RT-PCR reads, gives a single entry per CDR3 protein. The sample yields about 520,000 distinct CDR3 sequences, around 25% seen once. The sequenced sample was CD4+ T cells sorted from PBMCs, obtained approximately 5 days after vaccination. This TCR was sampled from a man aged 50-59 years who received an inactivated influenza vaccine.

The CDR3 loop reads CASSQDRDEKLFF. The DNA of the CDR3 is TGCGCCAGCAGCCAAGATCGAGATGAAAAACTGTTTTTT. J is TRBJ1-4 and V is TRBV4-3; the D is unclear. From germline, CDR1 is LGHNA and CDR2 YSLEER. This CDR3 comprises 13 residues. V gave up 0 bases and J gave up 6 bases, with 5 bases separating them.